What follows describes a single T cell receptor beta chain. RNA transcripts served as the template for amplifying TCR beta CDR3 regions. HTBI primers drove first-round RT-PCR of the TCR CDR3. TCRdb reprocessed the multiplex PCR reads with MiXCR, giving one entry per CDR3 protein. The sample has nearly 250,000 distinct CDR3 sequences, around 17% seen once. These data belong to a study of T cells in Graves' hyperthyroidism and ophthalmopathy. Fresh peripheral blood, 10 ml, was the source of the PBMCs. The V and J ends lost 5 bases and 0 bases respectively, with 12 bases between them. Germline values: CDR1 LNHDA, CDR2 SQIVND (reference sequence). The CDR3 has 15 amino acids.

This receptor was identified in a woman in her late teens or twenties with Graves' ophthalmopathy. Material: blood. The J gene is TRBJ2-3, the V gene TRBV19; a weak D match, TRBD1 (5 bases). The CDR3 DNA is TGTGCCAGTAGTGCCCGGACACCTAGCACAGATACGCAGTATTTT. Translation: CASSARTPSTDTQYF.